The 31 T cell receptor beta chains listed next were all sequenced from one sample in a study of T-cell reconstitution after alpha-beta-depleted transplantation in children. Preparation of the TCRbeta library involved a method that used unique molecular identifiers. MiXCR was run by TCRdb on the PCR reads, yielding one entry per CDR3 protein. This sample has 120,000 to 150,000 distinct CDR3 sequences, with more than 8% found just once. Sequencing used PBMCs, mostly from graft donor cells, obtained 180 days after TCRalphabeta/CD19-depleted stem cell transplant. All receptors derive from a female patient aged 2-9 years who had a stem cell transplant for congenital amegakaryocytic thrombocytopenia, so the T cells may come from the graft donor.

The V and J genes are TRBV20-1 and TRBJ2-3, with D perhaps assigned TRBD1 or TRBD2 (9 bases each). Per the germline V gene, CDR1 is DFQATT and CDR2 is SNEGSKA (reference sequence). Trimming left V 6 bases short and J 7 bases short, with 23 bases between. There are 15 residues in the CDR3. The CDR3 reads CSASTGGGRGNTQYF. In DNA, the CDR3 is TGCAGTGCCTCAACAGGGGGCGGGAGGGGAAATACGCAGTATTTT.

The chain is built from TRBV6-5 and TRBJ2-3, with D possibly matching TRBD2 (5 bases). The CDR3 runs to 14 residues. The germline V gene encodes CDR1 MNHEY and CDR2 SVGAGI. Trimming removed 2 bases at V and 1 base at J, with 7 bases between. For the CDR3, the DNA is TGTGCCAGCAGTTACGAGGGCGGCACAGATACGCAGTATTTT. It yields the protein CASSYEGGTDTQYF.

The chain joins TRBV20-1 to TRBJ2-3; 11 bases line up with TRBD2. Germline lookup yields CDR1 DFQATT and CDR2 SNEGSKA (reference sequence). The CDR3 spans 20 residues. The trim removed 6 bases at V and 2 bases at J, leaving 22 bases unmatched. The CDR3 reads CSAHLGLLAGGGFHTDTQYF. CDR3 DNA: TGCAGTGCCCACCTCGGGTTGCTAGCGGGAGGAGGTTTTCACACAGATACGCAGTATTTT.

A few counts support this clonotype. The chain uses TRBV18 and TRBJ2-7, with TRBD2 as a possible D gene (6 bases). The CDR3 contains 14 residues. Germline V gene sequence: CDR1 KGHSH, CDR2 LQKENI. Deletions cut 2 bases from V and 6 bases from J, with 14 bases between. CDR3 DNA sequence: TGTGCCAGCTCACCAGCGGTGGAGGGCGCCGAGCAGTACTTC. Amino acid sequence: CASSPAVEGAEQYF.

Ten or more counts support this clonotype. The genes are TRBV5-1 and TRBJ1-1; the D is unclear. This CDR3 has 17 amino acids. Germline V gene sequence: CDR1 SGHRS, CDR2 YFSETQ. Trimming removed 3 bases at V and 0 bases at J, with 18 bases between. CDR3 sequence: CASSSHSRPKVNTEAFF. Here the CDR3 DNA reads TGCGCCAGCAGCTCCCATTCCAGGCCGAAGGTGAACACTGAAGCTTTCTTT. The full variable domain, rest sourced from reference TRBV5-1 and TRBJ1-1, is KAGVTQTPRYLIKTRGQQVTLSCSPISGHRSVSWYQQTPGQGLQFLFEYFSETQRNKGNFPGRFSGRQFSNSRSEMNVSTLELGDSALYLCASSSHSRPKVNTEAFFGQGTRLTVV.

In this sample, this clonotype turned up a few times. This chain connects TRBV20-1 to TRBJ2-7; 12 nucleotides match TRBD1. The CDR3 runs 12 residues. Germline V gives CDR1 DFQATT, CDR2 SNEGSKA (reference sequence). Trimming at V came to 6 bases and at J to 6 bases, leaving 3 bases not matched to a gene. CDR3 residues: CSAGDRGLEQYF. CDR3 nucleotides: TGCAGTGCGGGGGACAGGGGGCTCGAGCAGTACTTC.

This clonotype was seen at least ten times. This chain links TRBV12-3 or TRBV12-4 with TRBJ1-5, with D tentatively TRBD1 (6 bases). V was trimmed by 6 bases and J by 7 bases, leaving 10 bases between them. This CDR3 is 12 amino acids long. Here the CDR3 reads CASSWDIQPQHF. The CDR3 DNA reads as TGTGCCAGCAGCTGGGACATACAGCCCCAGCATTTT.

This clonotype was seen many times. The chain uses TRBV2 and TRBJ2-2; D uncertain. Germline loops: CDR1 SNHLY, CDR2 FYNNEI. Trimming took 6 bases from V and 3 from J, leaving 8 bases between them. The CDR3 spans 13 residues. The CDR3 sequence is CASRDGDTGELFF. CDR3 in DNA: TGTGCCAGCAGGGACGGAGACACCGGGGAGCTGTTTTTT.

This clonotype was observed many times. This chain joins TRBV5-1 and TRBJ1-4; D is undetermined. Trimming left V 3 bases short and J 4 bases short, with 13 bases between. This CDR3 region has 15 residues. Germline V gene lookup returns CDR1 SGHRS and CDR2 YFSETQ. CDR3 DNA sequence: TGCGCCAGCAGCTCTCCGGAGTACGGTAATGAAAAACTGTTTTTT. It yields the protein CASSSPEYGNEKLFF.

The chain has TRBV6-1 and TRBJ2-1; 9 nucleotides line up with TRBD2. J gave up 3 bases and V 6 bases, and 0 bases lay outside the gene matches. The length of the CDR3 is 13 residues. Looked up from germline, CDR1 is MNHNS and CDR2 is SASEGT. CDR3 DNA sequence: TGTGCCAGCAGGACTAGCGGCTACAATGAGCAGTTCTTC. It encodes CASRTSGYNEQFF.

This clonotype was observed many times. This chain uses TRBV5-6 with TRBJ2-3; possible D gene TRBD2, 6 bases. The V end lost 2 bases, the J end lost 5 bases, and 9 bases lay between the germline ends. This CDR3 has 13 amino acids. The V gene's germline CDR1 is SGHDT and CDR2 YYEEEE. The CDR3 reads CASSFTGRDTQYF. The CDR3, as DNA: TGTGCCAGCAGCTTTACCGGGAGAGATACGCAGTATTTT.

In its sample, this clonotype was seen many times. The chain is built from TRBV5-1 and TRBJ2-7, with 10 nucleotides matching TRBD1. Trimming cost V 3 bases and J 2 bases; bases outside gene matches: 8. This CDR3 comprises 16 residues. Per the germline V gene, CDR1 is SGHRS and CDR2 is YFSETQ. The chain's CDR3 is CASSWTGGTGAYEQYF. CDR3 nucleotides: TGCGCCAGCAGCTGGACCGGGGGGACAGGGGCCTACGAGCAGTACTTC. The variable domain in full, with the rest retrieved from reference TRBV5-1 and TRBJ2-7, is KAGVTQTPRYLIKTRGQQVTLSCSPISGHRSVSWYQQTPGQGLQFLFEYFSETQRNKGNFPGRFSGRQFSNSRSEMNVSTLELGDSALYLCASSWTGGTGAYEQYFGPGTRLTVT.

This clonotype was seen only a few times. V gene TRBV2 combines with J gene TRBJ2-5; 10 bases are shared with TRBD2. Germline V gene data show CDR1 as SNHLY and CDR2 as FYNNEI. The CDR3 length is 16 residues. The V and J ends lost 6 bases and 4 bases, in that order; junction bases with no gene match: 11. The CDR3 is CASRGTSAISRETQYF. CDR3 sequence (DNA): TGTGCCAGCAGGGGGACTAGCGCAATTTCGCGAGAGACCCAGTACTTC.

The chain carries TRBV20-1 and TRBJ1-2; 7 nucleotides agree with TRBD1. V shed 3 bases, J shed 5 bases, and the junction held 3 bases outside the gene matches. CDR1 and CDR2 (germline): DFQATT, SNEGSKA (reference sequence). CDR3 length: 12 amino acids. The CDR3 coding sequence is TGCAGTGCTAGGGACAGGATATATGGCTACACCTTC. Its protein is CSARDRIYGYTF.

This chain links TRBV7-8 with TRBJ1-1, with a possible D match to TRBD1 (5 bases). Trimming left V 5 bases short and J 1 base short, with 14 bases between. The germline V gene encodes CDR1 SGHVS and CDR2 FQNEAQ. CDR3 length: 15 residues. In DNA, the CDR3 is TGTGCCAGCAGCCTAACTTGGCAGGGGAACACTGAAGCTTTCTTT. Translation gives CASSLTWQGNTEAFF.

This clonotype was observed a few times. The CDR3 DNA follows: TGTGCCAGCAGCCCGTCAAGTTGGGCAGGGGAGACCCAGTACTTC. This encodes CASSPSSWAGETQYF. The chain recombines TRBV7-2 with TRBJ2-5; weak D call: TRBD1 (5 bases). Germline CDR1 is SGHTA and CDR2 is FQGNSA. This CDR3 comprises 15 residues. Trimming removed 5 bases from V and 5 bases from J, with 18 bases in between.

This clonotype was observed a few times. The chain recombines TRBV20-1 with TRBJ2-7; 7 bases match TRBD1. From germline, CDR1 is DFQATT and CDR2 SNEGSKA (reference sequence). J was trimmed by 6 bases and V by 5 bases; bases with no gene match: 4. The CDR3 contains 11 residues. CDR3 residues: CSASGQSEQYF. The CDR3 DNA reads TGCAGTGCTTCGGGACAGTCCGAGCAGTACTTC.

There are many counts of this clonotype. The J gene is TRBJ2-7, the V gene TRBV11-1; TRBD2 matches 9 bases. The length of the CDR3 is 18 residues. Germline-derived CDR1 and CDR2 are SGHAT and FQDESV (reference sequence). V trimming: 2 bases; J trimming: 8 bases; junction bases outside the gene matches: 19. CDR3 DNA: TGTGCCAGCAGCTTATTGCTAGCGGGGATCGTGGTGGGAGACAAGCAGTACTTC. It encodes CASSLLLAGIVVGDKQYF.

The table lists this clonotype with many counts. The chain's CDR3 is CASTVDRATKNIQYF. The CDR3 bases are TGTGCCAGCACCGTCGACAGGGCGACCAAAAACATTCAGTACTTC. The genes are TRBV28 and TRBJ2-4; 7 bases are shared with TRBD1. The CDR3 spans 15 residues. Losses at the gene ends were 7 bases for V and 2 bases for J; bases not matched to a gene: 8. The germline V gene has CDR1 MDHEN and CDR2 SYDVKM.

Here the CDR3 reads CASGPGIPSYEQYF. Here the CDR3 DNA reads TGTGCCAGCGGCCCCGGGATCCCCTCCTACGAGCAGTACTTC. The chain recombines TRBV5-6 with TRBJ2-7, with D perhaps matching TRBD2 (5 bases). The CDR3 is 14 residues long. V was shortened by 7 bases and J by 0 bases, with 14 bases between the two germline ends. Germline V gives CDR1 SGHDT, CDR2 YYEEEE.

This clonotype was recorded a few times. The chain carries TRBV3-1 and TRBJ2-5; perhaps TRBD2 as D (6 bases). Trimming cost V 3 bases and J 2 bases, with 10 bases left between them. Germline lookup yields CDR1 LGHDT and CDR2 YNNKEL (reference sequence). The CDR3 is 14 residues long. CDR3 sequence reads: CASSHAGIQETQYF. The CDR3 coding sequence is TGTGCCAGCAGCCATGCGGGAATACAAGAGACCCAGTACTTC.

This clonotype was counted many times. The chain combines TRBV6-2 or TRBV6-3 with TRBJ2-5; 7 bases map to TRBD1. Germline lookup yields CDR1 MNHEY and CDR2 SVGEGT. After removal of 2 bases from V and 0 bases from J, the junction contained 3 bases not matched to a gene. The length of the CDR3 is 15 residues. CDR3 sequence: CASSYTGTDQETQYF. The CDR3, as DNA: TGTGCCAGCAGTTACACCGGGACAGACCAAGAGACCCAGTACTTC.

This clonotype was recorded many times. This chain uses TRBV5-1 with TRBJ2-1; D remains ambiguous. CDR3 size: 15 residues. CDR1 and CDR2 from the germline V gene are SGHRS and YFSETQ. The V and J ends lost 1 base and 7 bases respectively, with 15 bases between them. In nucleotides, the CDR3 is TGCGCCAGCAGCTTGCTAAGTCGTGGTCAGAATGAGCAGTTCTTC. This encodes CASSLLSRGQNEQFF.

This clonotype was observed once. A much larger clone sits a single nucleotide away, making a read error possible. The chain links TRBV28 to TRBJ1-6, with a tentative D call TRBD1 (6 bases). Trimming stripped 2 bases from V and 9 bases from J, with 23 bases between. Germline CDR1 reads MDHEN; CDR2 reads SYDVKM. This CDR3 has 18 residues. The CDR3, as DNA: TGTGCCAGCAGTTTACCCCACGGTAGGGGGTATGTTGTTTCACCCCTCCACTTT. This encodes CASSLPHGRGYVVSPLHF.

Of note for this clonotype: An end of the junction differs from the germline gene, which may be a read error. The rearrangement links TRBV15 to TRBJ1-3; D is unclear. The germline gives CDR1 LNHNV, CDR2 YYDKDF (reference sequence). The CDR3 has 18 amino acids. Written as DNA, the CDR3 is TGTGCCACCAGCTACGATTCCCCTCACGGAGCGTATGGATACACCATATATTTT. Translation: CATSYDSPHGAYGYTIYF. The full variable domain, its missing parts supplied by reference TRBV15 and TRBJ1-3, is DAMVIQNPRYQVTQFGKPVTLSCSQTLNHNVMYWYQQKSSQAPKLLFHYYDKDFNNEADTPDNFQSRRPNTSFCFLDIRSPGLGDTAMYLCATSYDSPHGAYGYTIYFGEGSWLTVV.

CDR3 sequence: CASSWGTARTEAFF. As DNA, the CDR3 is TGTGCCAGCAGCTGGGGGACAGCGCGCACTGAAGCTTTCTTT. The rearrangement joins TRBV5-6 to TRBJ1-1; the match to TRBD1 covers 7 bases. V lost 3 bases, J lost 4 bases, and 6 bases stayed unmatched. The germline gives CDR1 SGHDT, CDR2 YYEEEE. The CDR3 runs 14 residues.

This clonotype was seen repeatedly, ten times or more. The chain joins TRBV9 to TRBJ2-5, with 14 bases that match TRBD2. Trimming at V came to 3 bases and at J to 1 base, leaving 8 bases not matched to a gene. This CDR3 spans 18 amino acids. CDR1 and CDR2 (germline): SGDLS, YYNGEE. The DNA for the CDR3 is TGTGCCAGCAGCGCCAGGACTAGCGGGGGGCGCGTCCAAGAGACCCAGTACTTC. This encodes CASSARTSGGRVQETQYF.

The V call is TRBV2, the J call TRBJ1-2; D is undetermined. V was pared by 6 bases and J by 2 bases, with 16 bases between. Germline CDR1 and CDR2: SNHLY and FYNNEI. CDR3 length: 15 residues. In nucleotides, the CDR3 is TGTGCCAGCAGCCGGAGCGGATTTTTGAACTATGGCTACACCTTC. Its translation is CASSRSGFLNYGYTF.

This clonotype was seen only a few times. V usage is TRBV13 and J usage is TRBJ2-7, with D perhaps matching TRBD1 (6 bases). V was trimmed by 5 bases and J by 6 bases, leaving 17 bases between them. The V gene's germline CDR1 is PRHDT and CDR2 FYEKMQ (reference sequence). This CDR3 has 14 amino acids. The CDR3 protein is CASSEDTGFGEQYF. As DNA, the CDR3 is TGTGCCAGCAGCGAAGACACAGGGTTTGGCGAGCAGTACTTC.

This clonotype was observed many times. This sequence joins TRBV29-1 and TRBJ2-5, with D tentatively TRBD1 (6 bases). In germline, CDR1 is SQVTM, CDR2 ANQGSEA. V lost 6 bases and J lost 3, with 8 bases in between. This CDR3 has 11 residues. The CDR3 here is CSVGTKETQYF. In DNA form, the CDR3 reads TGCAGCGTCGGGACAAAAGAGACCCAGTACTTC.

This CDR3 reads CASSPTTGAISTDTQYF. DNA for the CDR3: TGTGCCAGCTCACCTACTACAGGAGCGATTAGCACAGATACGCAGTATTTT. The V call is TRBV18, the J call TRBJ2-3; perhaps TRBD1 as D (5 bases). Germline CDR1 and CDR2: KGHSH and LQKENI. CDR3 size: 17 residues. Between the trimmed V and J ends, which lost 3 bases and 0 bases, there was a span of 16 bases.